This TCR beta chain was profiled in a study of blood T cell repertoires in COVID-19. Across the study: Researchers got acute and convalescent COVID-19 samples from the United States, Italy and Spain.

Data came from immunoSEQ multiplex PCR; TCRdb stores just in-frame clones and leaves some out. The sample gives hundreds of thousands of clones, more than 80% of which show up once; about 0.24% is in the top ten. In this sample, this clone turned up once. The CDR3 has 13 amino acids. V was trimmed by 2 bases and J by 1 base, leaving 6 bases between them. CDR1 is SGHRS, CDR2 YFSETQ, per germline. The TCR sequence derives from a woman in her late teens or twenties with acute or convalescent COVID-19. The sequenced sample consisted of peripheral blood. The V and J genes are TRBV5-1 and TRBJ1-1; D call uncertain. The CDR3 protein is CASSFIKNTEAFF. CDR3 sequence (DNA): TGCGCCAGCAGCTTTATAAAGAACACTGAAGCTTTCTTT.